This T cell receptor (beta chain) originates from a study of T-cell memory formation after mild COVID-19. Study conclusions and caveats: Detection of some responders pre-infection suggested pre-existing cross-reactive memory T cells participated.

As regards this clonotype: Its cognate antigen is unknown.

TCRdb ran MiXCR on the 5' RACE reads and lists one entry per CDR3 protein. The sample gives under 450,000 distinct CDR3 sequences, roughly a quarter of which show up once; around 14% is in the top ten. V was pared by 4 bases and J by 4 bases, with 3 bases of the junction left unmatched. The germline gives CDR1 DFQATT, CDR2 SNEGSKA (reference sequence). This CDR3 is 14 amino acids long. This TCR was recovered from an adult woman who had mild COVID-19 (a few samples of this study predate the infection). Cell type and time point are not known. The V and J genes are TRBV20-1 and TRBJ2-3; 12 nucleotides align to TRBD2. Sequencing used PBMCs or a T cell subset sorted from them (not recorded which). CDR3 sequence (DNA): TGCAGTGCTATACTAGCGGGAGGATCAGATACGCAGTATTTT. It codes for CSAILAGGSDTQYF.